This T cell receptor (beta chain) was captured by sequencing in a study of Ad26.COV2.S vaccination and SARS-CoV-2 variants. Study-level findings and limits: The study found higher spike-specific TCR breadth in vaccine than placebo recipients.

Worth noting for this clone: Its specificity is unknown.

Sequenced by immunoSEQ multiplex PCR; TCRdb stores in-frame clones only, minus some. Of a few hundred thousand clones listed, around nine tenths are singletons. Treatment denoted: around 19 received Ad26.COV2.S at low or high dose, single or two shots; 5 received placebo; per-sample allocation not given. Vaccine and placebo recipients were sampled on day 63 after the first injection. This adult donor, from Boston, was 18-55 years old. Sequenced here: peripheral blood, sampled in a trial of Ad26.COV2.S vaccine versus placebo. The sequence was collected from a person aged 18-65 years who received the Ad26.COV2.S COVID-19 vaccine or a placebo.

The CDR3, as DNA: TGCGCCAGCAGCCAAGAATGGGACAATGAGCAGTTCTTC. Its translation is CASSQEWDNEQFF. The J gene is TRBJ2-1, the V gene TRBV4-1; no clear D. CDR3 length equals 13 residues. The germline gives CDR1 MGHRA, CDR2 YSYEKL. Trimming cost V 0 bases and J 5 bases, with 5 bases left between them.